One T cell receptor beta chain is described in this entry. This sample is part of a study of PD-L1 blockade in urothelial cancer. Study summary: Males with bladder-origin urothelial cancer constituted about nine tenths of the roughly 30 patients. A median of about 130,000 T cells was found in the blood samples.

Every PCR got spiked synthetic TCR analog templates. The assay was immunoSEQ multiplex PCR, and TCRdb's table has in-frame clones only and misses some. The sample lists 70,000 to 75,000 clones; about 88% were seen once. Germline CDR1 reads SNHLY; CDR2 reads FYNNEI. The CDR3 has 13 residues. V shed 1 base, J shed 10 bases, and the junction held 4 bases outside the gene matches. The chain has TRBV2 and TRBJ1-5, with TRBD1 matching over 7 bases. The clonotype comes from a man aged 55 to 70 with urothelial cancer. The sample here was PBMCs, taken around atezolizumab (anti-PD-L1) treatment. The CDR3 DNA follows: TGTGCCAGCAGTGAAGTACAGGGGCAACCCCAGCATTTT. It encodes CASSEVQGQPQHF.